This TCR beta chain was observed in a study of T cells in Graves' hyperthyroidism and ophthalmopathy. This clonotype was detected only a few times. The CDR3 regions of TCR beta were amplified from RNA transcripts. HTBI primers drove first-round RT-PCR of the TCR CDR3. TCRdb reprocessed the multiplex PCR reads with MiXCR, giving one entry per CDR3 protein. Here the sample spans roughly 720,000 distinct CDR3 sequences, 17% being singletons. This receptor was obtained from a man between 45 and 60 years old with Graves' hyperthyroidism. Sequenced: blood.

The CDR3 is CASSPRQSNTEAFF. The CDR3 DNA is TGTGCCAGCTCACCTCGACAGTCGAACACTGAAGCTTTCTTT. The chain recombines TRBV18 with TRBJ1-1; perhaps TRBD1 as D (5 bases). V dropped 3 bases and J dropped 1 base, with 9 bases sitting between them. CDR1 KGHSH and CDR2 LQKENI come from the germline V gene. The CDR3 extends over 14 amino acids. Together with reference TRBV18 and TRBJ1-1, the CDR3 gives the full variable domain: NAGVMQNPRHLVRRRGQEARLRCSPMKGHSHVYWYRQLPEEGLKFMVYLQKENIIDESGMPKERFSAEFPKEGPSILRIQQVVRGDSAAYFCASSPRQSNTEAFFGQGTRLTVV.